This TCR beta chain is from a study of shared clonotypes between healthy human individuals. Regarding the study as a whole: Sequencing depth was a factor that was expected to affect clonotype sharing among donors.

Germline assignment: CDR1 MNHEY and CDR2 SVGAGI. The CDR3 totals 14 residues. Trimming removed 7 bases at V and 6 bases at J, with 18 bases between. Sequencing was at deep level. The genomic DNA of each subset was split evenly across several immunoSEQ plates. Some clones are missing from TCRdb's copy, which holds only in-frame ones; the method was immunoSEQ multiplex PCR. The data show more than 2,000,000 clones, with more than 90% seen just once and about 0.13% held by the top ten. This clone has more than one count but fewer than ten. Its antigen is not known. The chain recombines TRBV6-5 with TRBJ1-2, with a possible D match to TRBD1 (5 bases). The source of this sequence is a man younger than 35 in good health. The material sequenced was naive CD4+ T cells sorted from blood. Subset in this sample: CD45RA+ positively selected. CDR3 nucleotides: TGTGCCAGCACGCGGGGGACGGACGGGAATGGCTACACCTTC. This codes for CASTRGTDGNGYTF.